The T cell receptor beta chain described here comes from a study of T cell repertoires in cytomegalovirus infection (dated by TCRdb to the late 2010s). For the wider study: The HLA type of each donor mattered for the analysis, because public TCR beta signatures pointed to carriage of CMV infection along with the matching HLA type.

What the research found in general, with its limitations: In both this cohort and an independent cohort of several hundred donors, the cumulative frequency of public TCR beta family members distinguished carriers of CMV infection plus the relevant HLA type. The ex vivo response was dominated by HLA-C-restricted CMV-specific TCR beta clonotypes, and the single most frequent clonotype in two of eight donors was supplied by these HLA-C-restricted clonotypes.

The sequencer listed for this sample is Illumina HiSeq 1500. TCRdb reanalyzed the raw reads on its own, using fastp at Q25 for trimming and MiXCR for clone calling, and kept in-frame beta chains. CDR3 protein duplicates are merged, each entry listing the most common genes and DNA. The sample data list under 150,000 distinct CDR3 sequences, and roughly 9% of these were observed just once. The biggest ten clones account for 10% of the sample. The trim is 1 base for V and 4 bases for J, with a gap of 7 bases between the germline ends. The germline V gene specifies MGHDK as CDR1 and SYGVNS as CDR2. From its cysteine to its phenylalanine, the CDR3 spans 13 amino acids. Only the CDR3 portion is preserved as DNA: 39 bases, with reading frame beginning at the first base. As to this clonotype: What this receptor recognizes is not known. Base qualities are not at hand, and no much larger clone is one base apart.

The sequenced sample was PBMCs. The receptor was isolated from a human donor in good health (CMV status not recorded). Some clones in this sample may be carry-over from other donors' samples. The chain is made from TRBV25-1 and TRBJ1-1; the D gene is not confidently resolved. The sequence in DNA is TGTGCCAGCAGTGAATTTGCGAGCACTGAAGCTTTCTTT. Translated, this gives CASSEFASTEAFF.